This T cell receptor beta chain was recovered during a study of T-cell reconstitution after alpha-beta-depleted transplantation in children (dated by TCRdb to 2016 to 2017). The study in broad terms: The study quantitatively tracked T-cell immune reconstitution after TCRalphabeta/CD19-depleted allogeneic hematopoietic cell transplantation in children using TCR repertoire profiling. The research as a whole found: The apparently early alphabetaT-cell count recovery about two months after transplant was reportedly dependent on only several hundred rapidly expanded clones derived from non-depleted graft cells. In some patients, the high TCRbeta diversity seen at day 60 was put down to recipient T cells and intrathymic progenitors that had survived conditioning. Over the following months the frequencies of hyperexpanded clones went down, and after one year T-cell counts and TCRbeta diversity were mostly credited to newly produced T cells.

Libraries were built with PCR. The run used an Illumina HiSeq 2500. To normalize quantification of the TCRbeta repertoire, the TCR libraries were built with molecular barcoding that relied on unique molecular identifiers. TCRdb reprocessed the public reads (quality trimming at Q25 with fastp, clone calling with MiXCR) and kept in-frame beta chains. Rows merge per CDR3 protein into single entries with the most common DNA and genes. The sample contains roughly 340,000 distinct CDR3 sequences, roughly 15% of them found a single time. Clones ranked in the top ten supply around 43% of the sample. The treatment or condition label, read with the paper, signifies: allogeneic hematopoietic cell transplantation with graft depleted of TCRalphabeta T cells and CD19 B cells. Transplant recipients were children who received TCRalphabeta/CD19-depleted allogeneic hematopoietic cell grafts. Turning to this clonotype: The antigen it recognizes is unknown. Base qualities were left out, and no much larger clone turns up one base away.

The clonotype was recovered from a male patient between 2 and 9 years old who had a stem cell transplant for acute lymphoblastic leukemia, so the T cells may come from the graft donor. The sample was PBMCs, mostly from graft donor cells, taken 360 days after TCRalphabeta/CD19-depleted stem cell transplant.

This receptor has the CDR3 CASSVIRDQPQHF. In nucleotides, the sequence is TGTGCCAGCAGTGTGATTCGAGATCAGCCCCAGCATTTT. The chain couples TRBV2 to TRBJ1-5, with no reliable assignment of the D segment. Reading from cysteine to phenylalanine, the CDR3 counts 13 amino acids. The entry retains the CDR3 DNA only, 39 bases that are in frame from base 1. Reading the germline V gene gives CDR1 SNHLY and CDR2 FYNNEI. V lost 4 bases and J lost 5 bases; the stretch between them is 9 bases long.